This TCR beta chain derives from a study of blood T cells in healthy people across ages. Every sample had a minimum of 6 million PBMCs isolated. Comment on this clonotype: Its cognate antigen is unknown. Compared with germline, one end of the junction differs, possibly owing to a read error.

Study outcomes and limitations: Because sorting was not performed, PBMCs prevented conclusive naive versus antigen-experienced comparison.

PCR was performed a second time for about 6 to 12 cycles using a sample-barcoded 5' primer and a J-beta primer mix. Tags on each cDNA molecule came from a template-switch adaptor with 12 random nucleotides. TCRdb passed the 5' RACE reads through MiXCR, listing each CDR3 protein once. The data contain over 1,200,000 distinct CDR3 sequences, approximately 60% of them singletons. The sequenced sample was blood. This TCR was recovered from a young man in good health.

In nucleotides, the CDR3 is TGTGCCATCAGCAGAGGACCGCAACCCGCCAAAAACATTCAGTACTTC. It is translated as CAISRGPQPAKNIQYF. The chain couples TRBV15 to TRBJ2-4; no clear D gene. The CDR3 is 16 residues long. Germline V gene sequence: CDR1 LNHNV, CDR2 YYDKDF (reference sequence).